A selection of T cell receptor beta chains follows, all from one sample in a study of blood T cell repertoires in COVID-19. Libraries were prepared by immunoSEQ multiplex PCR; TCRdb keeps only in-frame clonotypes and omits some of them. The sample records 300,000 or so clones, 85% to 90% being singletons. Sequencing was performed on PBMCs or T cells enriched from blood (not recorded which). Receptors originate from a woman aged 18-29 years who had recovered from COVID-19. CDR3s include the opening cysteine and the closing phenylalanine or tryptophan. D genes are given only for firm matches. Where a row states a size, it is once, few, many or the class of an expanded clone; other rows omit it.

V	J	size	D	CDR3	DNA
TRBV10-3	TRBJ1-1	few	-	CAISAEEDTEAFF	TGTGCCATCAGTGCGGAGGAGGACACTGAAGCTTTCTTT
TRBV7-2	TRBJ1-1	-	-	CASSPVDRNTEAFF	TGTGCCAGCAGCCCGGTCGACAGGAACACTGAAGCTTTCTTT
TRBV6-5	TRBJ1-1	-	-	CASSYSLTGSRAFF	TGTGCCAGCAGTTATTCATTGACAGGTTCGAGGGCTTTCTTT
TRBV27	TRBJ1-2	-	TRBD1	CASSADRGVSGYTF	TGTGCCAGCAGTGCCGACAGGGGTGTGTCTGGCTACACCTTC
TRBV6-2/TRBV6-3	TRBJ2-7	-	TRBD2	CASSTGLAGFYEQYF	TGTGCCAGCAGCACGGGACTAGCGGGGTTCTACGAGCAGTACTTC
TRBV7-9	TRBJ1-6	once	-	CASSLAAGMYNSPLHF	TGTGCCAGCAGCTTAGCTGCAGGGATGTATAATTCACCCCTCCACTTT
TRBV23-1	TRBJ2-3	-	-	CASSLGAGALGTQYF	TGCGCCAGCAGCCTCGGGGCAGGGGCCCTAGGGACGCAGTATTTT
TRBV9	TRBJ2-7	-	-	CASSFLDSSYEQYF	TGTGCCAGCAGCTTCCTCGACAGCTCCTACGAGCAGTACTTC
TRBV18	TRBJ1-1	-	-	CASSPPSENTEAFF	TGTGCCAGCTCACCACCTAGTGAGAACACTGAAGCTTTCTTT
TRBV19	TRBJ2-7	-	-	CASSIMAGIEEQYF	TGTGCCAGTAGTATCATGGCAGGGATCGAGGAGCAGTACTTC
TRBV6-5	TRBJ1-2	-	-	CASTPGGGYGYTF	TGTGCCAGCACTCCCGGCGGGGGCTATGGCTACACCTTC
TRBV28	TRBJ1-5	-	TRBD1	CASRPRDSYSNQPQHF	TGTGCCAGCAGACCCCGGGACAGCTATAGCAATCAGCCCCAGCATTTT
TRBV11-2	TRBJ2-5	-	TRBD1	CASSSPGQGYQETQYF	TGTGCCAGCAGCTCACCCGGACAGGGCTATCAAGAGACCCAGTACTTC
TRBV2	TRBJ1-5	-	TRBD1	CASSGQGTGSWQPQHF	TGTGCCAGCAGTGGCCAGGGGACAGGGTCGTGGCAGCCCCAGCATTTT
TRBV10-1	TRBJ2-7	-	TRBD1	CASSIGTGSGEQYF	TGCGCCAGCAGCATCGGGACAGGGTCTGGCGAGCAGTACTTC
TRBV5-4	TRBJ2-7	-	-	CATQTGTRTYEQYF	TGTGCCACCCAAACAGGGACAAGGACCTACGAGCAGTACTTC
TRBV28	TRBJ2-7	-	-	CASSHYRENYEQYF	TGTGCCAGCAGCCATTACAGGGAGAACTACGAGCAGTACTTC